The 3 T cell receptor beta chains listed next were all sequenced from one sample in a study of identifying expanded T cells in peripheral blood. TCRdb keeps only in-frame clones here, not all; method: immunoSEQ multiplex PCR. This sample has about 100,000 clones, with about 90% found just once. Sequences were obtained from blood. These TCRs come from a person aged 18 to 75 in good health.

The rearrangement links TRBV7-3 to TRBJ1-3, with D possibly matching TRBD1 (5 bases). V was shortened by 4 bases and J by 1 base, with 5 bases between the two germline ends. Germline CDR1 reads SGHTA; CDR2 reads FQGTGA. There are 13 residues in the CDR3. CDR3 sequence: CASSSGSGNTIYF. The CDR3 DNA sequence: TGTGCCAGCAGCTCAGGGTCTGGAAACACCATATATTTT.

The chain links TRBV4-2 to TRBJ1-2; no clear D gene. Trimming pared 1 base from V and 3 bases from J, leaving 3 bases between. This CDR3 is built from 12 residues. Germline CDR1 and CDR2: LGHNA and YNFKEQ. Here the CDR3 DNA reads TGTGCCAGCAGCCAAGCTGACTATGGCTACACCTTC. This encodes CASSQADYGYTF.

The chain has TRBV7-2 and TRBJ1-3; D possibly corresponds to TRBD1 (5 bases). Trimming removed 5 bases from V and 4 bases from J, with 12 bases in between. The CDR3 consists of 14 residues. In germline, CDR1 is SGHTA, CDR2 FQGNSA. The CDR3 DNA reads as TGTGCCAGCAGCGTAGGGACCGCGGGAAACACCATATATTTT. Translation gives CASSVGTAGNTIYF.